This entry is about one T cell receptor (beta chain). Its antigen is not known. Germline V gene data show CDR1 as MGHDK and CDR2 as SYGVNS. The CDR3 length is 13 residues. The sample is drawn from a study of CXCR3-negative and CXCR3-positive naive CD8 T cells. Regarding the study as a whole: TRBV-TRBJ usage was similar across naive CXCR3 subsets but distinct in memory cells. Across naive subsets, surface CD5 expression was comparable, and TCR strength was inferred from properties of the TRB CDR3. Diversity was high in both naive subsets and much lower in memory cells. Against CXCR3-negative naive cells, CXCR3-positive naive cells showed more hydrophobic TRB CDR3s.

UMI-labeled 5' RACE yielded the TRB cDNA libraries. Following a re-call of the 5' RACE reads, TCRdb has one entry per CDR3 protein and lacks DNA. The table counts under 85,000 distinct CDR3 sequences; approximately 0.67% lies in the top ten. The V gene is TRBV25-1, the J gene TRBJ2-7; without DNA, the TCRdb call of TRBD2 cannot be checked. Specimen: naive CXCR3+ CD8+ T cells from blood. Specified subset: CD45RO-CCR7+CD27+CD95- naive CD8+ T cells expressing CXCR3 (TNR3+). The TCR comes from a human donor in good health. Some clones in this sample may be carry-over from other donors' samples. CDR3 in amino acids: CASETSGKYEQYF.